Listed here are 22 T cell receptor beta chains from one sample, sequenced in a study of OX40 agonist ivuxolimab in advanced cancers. Using immunoSEQ multiplex PCR, the repertoire was profiled, and TCRdb retains in-frame clones only, with some absent. The table shows about 44,000 clones, with around 93% occurring only once. This sample comprised CD4+ or CD8+ T cells sorted from blood, obtained in a trial of the OX40 agonist ivuxolimab. The origin of the receptors is an adult with an advanced solid tumor such as melanoma, head and neck, liver or kidney cancer.

The chain combines TRBV27 with TRBJ1-1; a weak D match, TRBD1 (6 bases). The V gene's germline CDR1 is MNHEY and CDR2 SMNVEV (reference sequence). V shed 5 bases and J shed 1 base, with 14 bases lying between them. The length of the CDR3 is 15 residues. CDR3 sequence (DNA): TGTGCCAGCAGTACCCGGGACAACCGGAACACTGAAGCTTTCTTT. This gives the protein CASSTRDNRNTEAFF.

A word on this clone: The junction shows a germline mismatch at one end, possibly a read error. V gene TRBV7-9 combines with J gene TRBJ1-1; 7 bases are a match to TRBD1. Germline-derived CDR1 and CDR2 are SEHNR and FQNEAQ (reference sequence). The CDR3 is 15 amino acids. The CDR3 is CAGSSAGTAVPEAFF. CDR3 DNA sequence: TGTGCCGGCAGCTCGGCCGGGACAGCGGTCCCTGAAGCTTTCTTT.

J is TRBJ1-1 and V is TRBV18, with D perhaps TRBD1 (6 bases). Per the germline V gene, CDR1 is KGHSH and CDR2 is LQKENI. This CDR3 comprises 14 residues. Trimming removed 5 bases from V and 5 bases from J, with 15 bases in between. This chain's CDR3 is CASSEQGGGTEAFF. The CDR3 DNA reads as TGTGCCAGCTCAGAACAGGGAGGAGGAACTGAAGCTTTCTTT.

V and J are TRBV9 and TRBJ2-1; TRBD2 aligns across 7 bases. Germline lookup yields CDR1 SGDLS and CDR2 YYNGEE. The length of the CDR3 is 16 residues. V was pared by 0 bases and J by 2 bases, with 5 bases of the junction left unmatched. The CDR3 nucleotides read TGTGCCAGCAGCGTAGACGCGGGAGAGGCCTACAATGAGCAGTTCTTC. Translated, it gives CASSVDAGEAYNEQFF.

A single count supports this clone. The V call is TRBV14, the J call TRBJ2-1; the match to TRBD2 covers 13 bases. CDR1 and CDR2 (germline): SGHDN, FVKESK. This CDR3 is 19 amino acids long. Trimming cost V 4 bases and J 4 bases; bases outside gene matches: 13. DNA of the CDR3: TGTGCCAGCAGCCTCTTAGCCGGGACTAGCGGGAATTATTACAATGAGCAGTTCTTC. Protein product: CASSLLAGTSGNYYNEQFF.

The V and J genes are TRBV4-3 and TRBJ2-1; 11 nucleotides line up with TRBD2. Per germline, CDR1 LGHNA and CDR2 YSLEER. The CDR3 is 19 amino acids. The V and J ends lost 4 bases and 1 base, in that order; junction bases with no gene match: 12. The DNA of the CDR3 is TGCGCCAGCAGCCCAGCAGGTAGCGGGAGGGCCAGTTCCTACAATGAGCAGTTCTTC. Translating it yields CASSPAGSGRASSYNEQFF.

This chain joins TRBV7-8 and TRBJ2-7; D not certain. Germline values: CDR1 SGHVS, CDR2 FQNEAQ. V lost 2 bases and J 0 bases, leaving 11 bases between the germline ends. The CDR3 totals 15 residues. The CDR3 loop reads CASSLTDARSYEQYF. The CDR3 DNA reads as TGTGCCAGCAGCTTAACGGACGCCCGCTCCTACGAGCAGTACTTC.

The CDR3 loop is CASSDQPTGWGGRPQHF. The CDR3 DNA follows: TGTGCCAGCAGTGACCAACCTACAGGGTGGGGGGGGAGGCCCCAGCATTTT. The chain uses TRBV6-4 and TRBJ1-5, with D tentatively TRBD1 (6 bases). Germline CDR1 is MRHNA and CDR2 is SNTAGT. CDR3 size: 17 residues. Trimming took off 2 bases at V and 9 bases at J, with 23 bases between the two ends.

The J gene is TRBJ2-3, the V gene TRBV30; no definite D call. The length of the CDR3 is 12 residues. Trimming left V 5 bases short and J 6 bases short, with 12 bases between. Germline loops: CDR1 GTSNPN, CDR2 SVGIG (reference sequence). CDR3 amino acids: CAWPGPFDTQYF. DNA for the CDR3: TGTGCCTGGCCTGGACCGTTTGATACGCAGTATTTT.

The CDR3 loop is CASSPSSGRVQETQYF. The DNA of the CDR3 is TGTGCCAGCAGCCCCTCTAGCGGGAGGGTCCAAGAGACCCAGTACTTC. The chain carries TRBV28 and TRBJ2-5; TRBD2 matches at 12 bases. V gave up 6 bases and J gave up 1 base; unmatched junction bases: 6. Germline-derived CDR1 and CDR2 are MDHEN and SYDVKM. CDR3 length: 16 amino acids.

Here the CDR3 reads CASSEGLAGRGGTQYF. The CDR3 region has the DNA TGCGCCAGCAGTGAGGGCCTAGCGGGAAGGGGGGGGACCCAGTACTTC. The chain links TRBV10-2 to TRBJ2-5; 9 bases are a match to TRBD2. CDR3 size: 16 residues. Trimming removed 2 bases from V and 7 bases from J; junction bases left unmatched: 11. The germline V gene encodes CDR1 WSHSY and CDR2 SAAADI.

The gene calls are TRBV6-5 and TRBJ1-2; 7 bases match TRBD1. The CDR3 is 13 residues long. V trimming: 6 bases; J trimming: 5 bases; junction bases outside the gene matches: 6. CDR1 is MNHEY, CDR2 SVGAGI, per germline. The CDR3 protein is CASRGGWYYGYTF. CDR3 DNA sequence: TGTGCCAGCAGAGGGGGCTGGTATTATGGCTACACCTTC.

The V call is TRBV12-1, the J call TRBJ2-7; the D call TRBD2 from the table was never checked on the DNA. TRBV12-1 is given as a pseudogene. This CDR3 has 14 amino acids. CDR3 residues: CASSAGRGTYEQYF. The CDR3 DNA follows: TGTGCCAGCAGCGCGGGGAGGGGGACCTACGAGCAGTACTTC.

The CDR3 sequence is CASSPPGGSNEQFF. Written as DNA, the CDR3 is TGTGCCAGCAGCCCCCCGGGAGGCTCCAATGAGCAGTTCTTC. The chain joins TRBV9 to TRBJ2-1; TRBD2 aligns across 7 bases. Germline V gives CDR1 SGDLS, CDR2 YYNGEE. The CDR3 is 14 residues long. V lost 4 bases to trimming and J lost 6 bases; unmatched junction nucleotides: 7.

V usage is TRBV5-6 and J usage is TRBJ2-5; the match to TRBD2 covers 7 bases. CDR3 size: 17 residues. The V gene end was trimmed by 5 bases and the J gene end by 2 bases; junction bases not matched to a gene: 15. Germline assignment: CDR1 SGHDT and CDR2 YYEEEE. In nucleotides, the CDR3 is TGTGCCAGCAGGGCTTCAGGACTAGTCGGTCCTCAAGAGACCCAGTACTTC. Its protein is CASRASGLVGPQETQYF.

The V call is TRBV4-1, the J call TRBJ2-3; 12 nucleotides agree with TRBD2. Germline V gives CDR1 MGHRA, CDR2 YSYEKL. CDR3 length: 17 amino acids. J lost 0 bases, V lost 1 base, and 2 bases had no gene match. The CDR3 DNA reads TGCGCCAGCAGCCAAGGTGGACTAGCGGGGAGCACAGATACGCAGTATTTT. Its protein product is CASSQGGLAGSTDTQYF.

The genes are TRBV28 and TRBJ1-1; possibly TRBD1 for D (5 bases). Between the trimmed V and J ends, which lost 5 bases and 4 bases, there was a span of 14 bases. The CDR3 consists of 14 residues. The germline V gene encodes CDR1 MDHEN and CDR2 SYDVKM. The CDR3 loop reads CASSTPKGITEAFF. DNA for the CDR3: TGTGCCAGCAGTACTCCGAAGGGGATCACTGAAGCTTTCTTT.

The chain employs TRBV5-1 and TRBJ1-1; no definite D call. The V gene's germline CDR1 is SGHRS and CDR2 YFSETQ. The CDR3 is 13 amino acids. The germline V and J ends were trimmed by 7 bases and 0 bases, with 10 bases remaining between them. The CDR3: CASRSDMNTEAFF. CDR3 in DNA: TGCGCCAGCCGTTCCGATATGAACACTGAAGCTTTCTTT.

V usage is TRBV29-1 and J usage is TRBJ2-2; D is perhaps TRBD1 (6 bases). In germline, CDR1 is SQVTM, CDR2 ANQGSEA. The V and J ends lost 4 bases and 3 bases respectively, with 9 bases between them. The CDR3 runs to 13 residues. The CDR3 DNA reads as TGCAGCGTTGCTGAGGGGGACACCGGGGAGCTGTTTTTT. Translation gives CSVAEGDTGELFF.

V usage is TRBV6-6 and J usage is TRBJ2-3; 7 bases line up with TRBD2. J gave up 5 bases and V 0 bases, and 5 bases lay outside the gene matches. The CDR3 spans 15 residues. Germline V gene lookup returns CDR1 MNHNY and CDR2 SVGAGI (reference sequence). Here the CDR3 reads CASSYSGGSGDTQYF. CDR3 nucleotides: TGTGCCAGCAGTTACTCGGGCGGGAGTGGAGATACGCAGTATTTT.

This clone came up once. The rearrangement joins TRBV4-3 to TRBJ2-1; the match to TRBD2 covers 7 bases. V gave up 0 bases and J gave up 6 bases; unmatched junction bases: 14. The germline gives CDR1 LGHNA, CDR2 YSLEER. CDR3 length equals 18 residues. This CDR3 reads CASSQDGGAGAMGNEQFF. The DNA of the CDR3 is TGCGCCAGCAGCCAAGATGGAGGGGCGGGAGCGATGGGCAATGAGCAGTTCTTC.

The CDR3 region is CASSLPAREGDTQYF. CDR3 sequence (DNA): TGTGCCAGCAGCTTACCTGCAAGGGAGGGAGATACGCAGTATTTT. The chain is built from TRBV11-2 and TRBJ2-3; 7 nucleotides match TRBD2. The CDR3 spans 15 residues. CDR1 is SGHAT, CDR2 FQNNGV, per germline. V shed 2 bases and J 5 bases; nucleotides not matched to a gene: 7.